This paragraph covers one T cell receptor (beta chain) sequence. The antigen remains unidentified. This specimen belongs to a study of T cells expressing NK-cell markers. Overall study context: HCMV seropositivity characterized most of the eight sequenced donors, and seronegativity one. Study-wide points: HCMV specificity of expanded NKG2C+ T cell clones remained unclear. Of the CD8+ T cells in 5 to 7 donors, 1.0-7.0% belonged to dominant NKG2C+ clonotypes.

With UMIs, 5'RACE template switching was used to make TCR beta cDNA. TCRdb reprocessed the 5' RACE reads, keeping one entry per CDR3 protein, no DNA. Here the sample table reports about 150,000 distinct CDR3 sequences. The length of the CDR3 is 11 residues. Germline V gene data show CDR1 as MGHDK and CDR2 as SYGVNS. V is TRBV25-1 and J is TRBJ2-7. What was sequenced was blood T cells: a sorted CD56 or NKG2C T cell subset, CD4+ or CD8+ T cells, or bulk PBMC T cells (not recorded which). The sequence was collected from a woman between 50 and 59 years old in good health. CDR3 sequence reads: CASSNIYEQYF.